A selection of T cell receptor beta chains follows, all from one sample in a study of blood T cell repertoires in COVID-19. The assay was immunoSEQ multiplex PCR, and TCRdb's table has in-frame clones only and misses some. This sample yields around 68,000 clones, of which over 75% are seen a single time; roughly 2.3% belongs to the top ten. The source material was peripheral blood. The receptors originated from a human donor in a cohort sampled during active COVID-19. Each CDR3 is given with its conserved first and last residue. A D gene is named only where the DNA matches it firmly.

j_call d_call v_call cdr3_aa
TRBJ2-5 TRBD2 TRBV10-3 CAISEMIGTGGSQETQYF
TRBJ1-3 TRBD1 TRBV28 CASRYRGSGGNTIYF
TRBJ2-5 TRBD1 TRBV7-8 CASSPGQGVETQYF
TRBJ2-3 . TRBV7-2 CASSSSGQNTDTQYF
TRBJ2-7 TRBD1 TRBV28 CASTPGGQGSYEQYF
TRBJ1-1 . TRBV29-1 CSVREGILDTEAFF
TRBJ2-2 . TRBV7-9 CASSPPGLINTGELFF
TRBJ2-5 . TRBV4-1 CASSHPSGVQETQYF
TRBJ1-2 TRBD1 TRBV28 CASRLSDRAGDGYTF
TRBJ1-2 . TRBV2 CARLQTGYGYTF
TRBJ2-3 . TRBV7-3 CASSFGGNTQYF
TRBJ2-5 . TRBV28 CASSSPGLARETQYF
TRBJ2-4 TRBD2 TRBV4-3 CASSRGLAGVDIQYF
TRBJ2-3 . TRBV3-1/TRBV3-2 CASSLALDRTDTQYF
TRBJ1-2 TRBD1 TRBV5-4 CASSGQGVLYGYTF
TRBJ2-2 . TRBV5-1 CASSLESIAGELFF
TRBJ2-4 . TRBV6-5 CASNSPLAKNIQYF
TRBJ2-3 . TRBV5-1 CASSPEWLGTDTQYF
TRBJ2-3 . TRBV20-1 CSASISRLSTDTQYF
TRBJ2-6 . TRBV28 CATRVVSGANVLTF
TRBJ1-4 . TRBV16 CASSQSRQIIFTNEKLFF
TRBJ1-3 . TRBV3-1/TRBV3-2 CASSQSGNTIYF
TRBJ1-1 TRBD1 TRBV4-1 CASSQTSGTLTGGFSEAFF
TRBJ2-1 . TRBV19 CASSISSPYNEQFF
TRBJ2-7 TRBD2 TRBV10-3 CAISEGEGNYEQYF
TRBJ1-5 . TRBV4-1 CASSQDPDQPQHF
TRBJ1-5 . TRBV9 CASSVSSSGNQPQHF
TRBJ1-4 . TRBV18 CASSPGAGRPQRVLFF
TRBJ2-1 TRBD2 TRBV3-1/TRBV3-2 CASSPAAGGVHEQFF
TRBJ1-5 . TRBV7-2 CASSKGGQQWQPQHF
TRBJ2-4 TRBD2 TRBV4-3 CASSQILAGVKNIQYF
TRBJ1-5 . TRBV28 CASKGRVGPNQPQHF
TRBJ1-2 . TRBV12-3/TRBV12-4 CASSSSLPRGYTF
TRBJ1-4 . TRBV19 CASSKGRSSSLYKEKLFF
TRBJ2-5 . TRBV28 CASSRGKETQYF
TRBJ2-3 . TRBV9 CASSVDSKQGRTDTQYF
TRBJ1-5 . TRBV4-3 CASSQDRGKYQPQHF
TRBJ1-2 TRBD1 TRBV3-1/TRBV3-2 CASSQDEGGRTYGYTF
TRBJ2-1 . TRBV19 CASSPPGAPIDEQFF
TRBJ1-1 TRBD1 TRBV18 CASSPGTDTEAFF
TRBJ1-1 TRBD1 TRBV6-6 CASSPRDRRFKNTEAFF
TRBJ2-7 . TRBV20-1 CSARSDYEQYF
TRBJ2-3 TRBD2 TRBV3-1/TRBV3-2 CASSPRLSGVGTDTQYF
TRBJ2-3 TRBD1 TRBV11-2 CASSLGGDRVKDTQYF
TRBJ1-1 . TRBV6-5 CASKRGGVAEAFF
TRBJ2-7 . TRBV18 CASSPPDGLSYEQYF
TRBJ2-1 TRBD2 TRBV9 CASSAPGLASGEQFF